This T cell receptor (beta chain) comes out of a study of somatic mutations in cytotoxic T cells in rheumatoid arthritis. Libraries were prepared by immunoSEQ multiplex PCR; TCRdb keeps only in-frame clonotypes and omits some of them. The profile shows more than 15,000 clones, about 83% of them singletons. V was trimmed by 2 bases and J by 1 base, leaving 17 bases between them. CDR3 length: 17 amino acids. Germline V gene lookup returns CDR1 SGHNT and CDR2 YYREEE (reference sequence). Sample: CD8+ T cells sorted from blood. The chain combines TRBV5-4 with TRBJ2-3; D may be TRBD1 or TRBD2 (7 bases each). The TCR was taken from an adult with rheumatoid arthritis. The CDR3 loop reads CASSFTGGGQRTDTQYF. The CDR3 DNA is TGTGCCAGCAGCTTCACCGGCGGGGGACAGCGCACAGATACGCAGTATTTT.